The 9 T cell receptor beta chains below all came from one sample that was sequenced in a study of T cells in Graves' hyperthyroidism and ophthalmopathy. Researchers amplified the TCR beta CDR3 regions from RNA transcripts. With the HTBI primer set, the TCR CDR3 went through a first round of RT-PCR. Using its own MiXCR run on the multiplex PCR reads, TCRdb lists one record per CDR3 protein. The sample lists more than 300,000 distinct CDR3 sequences; around 13% were seen once. Sequenced sample: blood. The receptors originated from a woman aged 55-69 years with Graves' hyperthyroidism.

This clonotype appeared many times. The chain recombines TRBV5-1 with TRBJ2-7; D is possibly TRBD2 (5 bases). Germline V CDR1 and CDR2: SGHRS, YFSETQ. V shed 0 bases and J shed 5 bases, with 9 bases lying between them. The CDR3 is made up of 13 amino acids. CDR3 coding DNA: TGCGCCAGCAGCTTGGGTGGGAGCGACGAGCAGTACTTC. Amino acid sequence: CASSLGGSDEQYF. The full variable domain, its missing parts supplied by reference TRBV5-1 and TRBJ2-7, is KAGVTQTPRYLIKTRGQQVTLSCSPISGHRSVSWYQQTPGQGLQFLFEYFSETQRNKGNFPGRFSGRQFSNSRSEMNVSTLELGDSALYLCASSLGGSDEQYFGPGTRLTVT.

In its sample, this clonotype was seen many times. The chain has TRBV30 and TRBJ1-1; no reliable D call. The V and J ends lost 0 bases and 3 bases respectively, with 20 bases between them. In germline, CDR1 is GTSNPN, CDR2 SVGIG (reference sequence). There are 17 residues in the CDR3. CDR3 DNA sequence: TGTGCCTGGAGTGTAAAGTCGTTTCGGGCGAGGGACACTGAAGCTTTCTTT. Translation: CAWSVKSFRARDTEAFF.

The sample holds many counts of this clonotype. The chain has TRBV20-1 and TRBJ2-1; D is perhaps TRBD2 (6 bases). Germline CDR1 DFQATT, CDR2 SNEGSKA (reference sequence). Trimming pared 1 base from V and 6 bases from J, leaving 16 bases between. The CDR3 runs to 15 residues. CDR3 coding DNA: TGCAGTGCTAGAGTTCCGGGACTCCCAGGCAATGAGCAGTTCTTC. Residues: CSARVPGLPGNEQFF.

The sample holds many counts of this clonotype. This chain joins TRBV7-2 and TRBJ2-7; the D is unclear. CDR3 length: 12 residues. The V end was cut by 5 bases, the J end by 2 bases, with 7 bases between. From germline, CDR1 is SGHTA and CDR2 FQGNSA. The CDR3, as DNA: TGTGCCAGCAGCCCAGACACCTACGAGCAGTACTTC. Its protein product is CASSPDTYEQYF.

This clonotype was seen a few times. V usage is TRBV2 and J usage is TRBJ2-2; D uncertain. Trimming left V 8 bases short and J 6 bases short, with 13 bases between. Germline V lookup: CDR1 SNHLY, CDR2 FYNNEI. CDR3 size: 13 residues. The CDR3 DNA reads as TGTGCCAGCCTGTTAATATCCGCCGGGGAGCTGTTTTTT. Its protein is CASLLISAGELFF.

The chain is built from TRBV11-2 and TRBJ2-5; 11 bases are shared with TRBD2. V was clipped by 0 bases and J by 4 bases; unmatched bases: 7. This CDR3 is built from 17 residues. Germline V gene data show CDR1 as SGHAT and CDR2 as FQNNGV. CDR3 protein: CASSLESSGRVAETQYF. DNA of the CDR3: TGTGCCAGCAGCTTAGAAAGTAGCGGGAGGGTGGCAGAGACCCAGTACTTC.

The chain is built from TRBV29-1 and TRBJ2-3; 8 bases agree with TRBD1. Germline V gene lookup returns CDR1 SQVTM and CDR2 ANQGSEA. V shed 7 bases and J 4 bases; nucleotides not matched to a gene: 10. The CDR3 has 14 residues. The CDR3 is CSAQTGVIADTQYF. The CDR3 DNA reads TGCAGCGCACAGACAGGGGTTATCGCAGATACGCAGTATTTT.

The chain couples TRBV19 to TRBJ1-5, with D perhaps TRBD1 (6 bases). V was pared by 5 bases and J by 5 bases, with 22 bases between. The CDR3 is 17 residues long. CDR1 LNHDA and CDR2 SQIVND come from the germline V gene (reference sequence). The CDR3: CASSGTGASGVHQPQHF. The CDR3 DNA reads TGTGCCAGTAGTGGCACTGGGGCTTCAGGGGTTCATCAGCCCCAGCATTTT. Full variable domain (rest looked up from reference TRBV19 and TRBJ1-5): DGGITQSPKYLFRKEGQNVTLSCEQNLNHDAMYWYRQDPGQGLRLIYYSQIVNDFQKGDIAEGYSVSREKKESFPLTVTSAQKNPTAFYLCASSGTGASGVHQPQHFGDGTRLSIL.

The sample holds a few counts of this clonotype. This rearrangement joins TRBV27 to TRBJ1-1; no definite D call. Germline-derived CDR1 and CDR2 are MNHEY and SMNVEV (reference sequence). The V end was cut by 0 bases, the J end by 1 base, with 9 bases between. The CDR3 length is 15 residues. CDR3 sequence: CASSLSSSENTEAFF. The CDR3 DNA follows: TGTGCCAGCAGTTTATCGTCTTCTGAGAACACTGAAGCTTTCTTT.